This T cell receptor (beta chain) comes out of a study of cytomegalovirus exposure and HLA in healthy donors. The CDR3 is 13 amino acids. Trimming shortened V by 4 bases and J by 3 bases, and 10 bases separated the two germline ends. Germline V gives CDR1 SGHNT, CDR2 YYREEE (reference sequence). Study-wide points: Among CMV-associated TCR beta chains, most appeared HLA-restricted in a later analysis.

This PCR relied on a set of 60 Vbeta primers and 13 Jbeta primers. Profiling relied on immunoSEQ multiplex PCR, and the TCRdb table lists in-frame clones only, not all of them. The sample has fewer than 250,000 clones; around 73% are singletons. On this clone itself: Its matching antigen is unknown. The same CDR3 arises from other DNA sequences in this sample as well.

Sequenced: PBMCs. The chain has TRBV5-4 and TRBJ1-1; D gene uncertain. The receptor was derived from a male donor in good health and CMV-seronegative. CDR3 loop: CASSLPGDTEAFF. The CDR3 DNA is TGTGCCAGCAGCCTTCCCGGGGACACTGAAGCTTTCTTT.